The next 13 T cell receptor beta chains were all read from a single sample in a study of T cells expressing NK-cell markers. No DNA is given; TCRdb re-called the 5' RACE reads and lists each CDR3 protein once. The data show fewer than 200,000 distinct CDR3 sequences, and the top ten clones hold around 20%. The material sequenced was blood T cells: a sorted CD56 or NKG2C T cell subset, CD4+ or CD8+ T cells, or bulk PBMC T cells (not recorded which). The receptors were sampled from a woman aged 18 to 75 in good health.

This chain connects TRBV5-1 to TRBJ2-7; TCRdb proposes TRBD2, but this gene call is untestable without DNA. From germline, CDR1 is SGHRS and CDR2 YFSETQ. This CDR3 spans 13 amino acids. CDR3: CASTLQGGDEQYF.

V usage is TRBV5-1 and J usage is TRBJ2-2. Germline CDR1 SGHRS, CDR2 YFSETQ. CDR3 length equals 18 residues. This CDR3 is CASSQSHYLIANTGELFF.

V gene TRBV20-1 combines with J gene TRBJ1-6. Germline loops: CDR1 DFQATT, CDR2 SNEGSKA (reference sequence). The CDR3 spans 14 residues. CDR3 in amino acids: CSARGPAYNSPLHF.

The rearrangement links TRBV24-1 to TRBJ1-2; the TCRdb D gene call, TRBD1, has no DNA to confirm it. The V gene's germline CDR1 is KGHDR and CDR2 SFDVKD. The CDR3 extends over 12 amino acids. The CDR3 reads CATSEGAGGYTF.

The gene calls are TRBV20-1 and TRBJ2-3; TCRdb's assignment of TRBD2 cannot be checked, as there is no DNA. The CDR3 has 16 residues. From germline, CDR1 is DFQATT and CDR2 SNEGSKA (reference sequence). CDR3 protein: CSARDFSGPSTDTQYF.

The chain uses TRBV29-1 and TRBJ2-7; the D gene TCRdb calls, TRBD2, cannot be checked with no DNA. This CDR3 is 14 amino acids long. CDR1 and CDR2 (germline): SQVTM, ANQGSEA. CDR3: CSVGMASGPYEQYF.

The chain links TRBV7-6 to TRBJ1-1. The CDR3 totals 14 residues. Germline V CDR1 and CDR2: SGHVS, FNYEAQ. The CDR3: CASSVGTSNTEAFF. Variable domain in full (rest from reference TRBV7-6 and TRBJ1-1): GAGVSQSPRYKVTKRGQDVALRCDPISGHVSLYWYRQALGQGPEFLTYFNYEAQQDKSGLPNDRFSAERPEGSISTLTIQRTEQRDSAMYRCASSVGTSNTEAFFGQGTRLTVV.

This sequence joins TRBV5-5 and TRBJ2-7. Germline V lookup: CDR1 SGHKS, CDR2 YYEKEE (reference sequence). The CDR3 spans 11 residues. The CDR3 spells CASRATSGQYF.

The gene calls are TRBV12-3 or TRBV12-4 and TRBJ2-5; lacking DNA, the TRBD2 call made by TCRdb goes unchecked. The CDR3 has 14 amino acids. This CDR3 reads CASSTAGGRETQYF.

The chain uses TRBV9 and TRBJ2-6. CDR1 and CDR2 (germline): SGDLS, YYNGEE. The CDR3 length is 16 residues. The CDR3 loop reads CASSVGHSSGANVLTF.

The chain is built from TRBV5-1 and TRBJ1-5; the D call from TCRdb, TRBD1, cannot be confirmed without DNA. The CDR3 runs 15 residues. The germline CDR1 and CDR2 sequences are SGHRS and YFSETQ. The CDR3 here is CASSLFGQVDQPQHF.

The rearrangement links TRBV7-9 to TRBJ1-2; no DNA is available, so the TRBD1 call from TCRdb remains unchecked. CDR1 is SEHNR and CDR2 is FQNEAQ in the germline V gene (reference sequence). This CDR3 has 12 amino acids. The CDR3 spells CASSVTRTGYTF.

The CDR3 is CSARVNYNSPLHF. The V gene is TRBV20-1, the J gene TRBJ1-6. CDR1 is DFQATT and CDR2 is SNEGSKA in the germline V gene (reference sequence). The CDR3 runs to 13 residues.